Sequencing of this T cell receptor beta chain was carried out in a study of blood T cells in healthy people across ages. CDR1 and CDR2 (germline): DFQATT, SNEGSKA (reference sequence). The V segment lost 3 bases and the J segment 15 bases; nucleotides outside the gene matches: 7. The CDR3 covers 11 residues. Primers used in a second PCR of roughly 6 to 11 cycles were a sample-barcoded 5' primer and a J-beta primer mix. MiXCR was run by TCRdb on the 5' RACE reads, yielding one entry per CDR3 protein. The table includes 650,000 to 800,000 distinct CDR3 sequences, more than 40% detected once. This clonotype was observed a few times.

The sequence was obtained from a man in his 60s in good health. Material: blood. The V gene is TRBV20-1, the J gene TRBJ2-1, with 8 bases aligning to TRBD1. The CDR3 DNA reads as TGCAGTGCTAGGGTGGGACAGGCCCCGTTCTTC. Amino acid sequence: CSARVGQAPFF.